This TCR beta chain was obtained from a study of naive and memory T cell subsets. Ligated cDNA underwent four rounds of PCR with nested alpha and beta constant region primers and SP2. TCRdb re-derived calls from the UMI-ligation and nested PCR reads in MiXCR, one entry per CDR3 protein. Of about 37,000 distinct CDR3 sequences listed, about 10% were seen once; the top ten hold 3.9%. CDR1 KGHSH and CDR2 LQKENI come from the germline V gene. With V trimmed by 0 bases and J by 5 bases, 1 base remained unmatched. This CDR3 comprises 14 residues. The sample's treatment: skin biopsy from PPD injection site in Mantoux-positive individual. The library had UMIs added by 3' ligation of an oligonucleotide to TCR cDNA. Tuberculin skin test biopsies were taken where PPD was injected in Mantoux-positive people. Overall study findings and caveats: Tuberculin site TCR excess was interpreted as type IV hypersensitivity infiltration.

This clonotype was found many times. What it binds is unknown. The chain has TRBV18 and TRBJ2-7; 10 nucleotides match TRBD1. The sample in question was skin, obtained from a tuberculin skin test site. The TCR sequence derives from an adult in good health. CDR3 protein: CASSPPGQGNEQYF. CDR3 in DNA: TGTGCCAGCTCACCACCGGGACAGGGGAACGAGCAGTACTTC.